The source of this T cell receptor beta chain is a study of cytomegalovirus exposure and HLA in healthy donors. General study points: In a later analysis, TCR beta V- and J-gene trimming was associated with a missense DCLRE1C variant. The study found most TCR sequences rare, yet found some public TCRs in many donors.

13 Jbeta primers and 60 Vbeta primers were used for the PCR. This table comes from immunoSEQ multiplex PCR, and its TCRdb copy is limited to in-frame clones, with some not included. The sample shows 90,000 to 120,000 clones, over 75% of them seen only once. About this clone itself: As yet, its antigen is unknown.

This CDR3 is built from 13 residues. With 4 bases removed from V and 0 bases from J, the gap between germline ends came to 7 bases. The germline gives CDR1 SGHNT, CDR2 YYREEE (reference sequence). The sequence derives from a male donor in good health and CMV-seronegative. The V gene is TRBV5-4, the J gene TRBJ1-2; D gene ambiguous. Material for sequencing was PBMCs. The CDR3 loop reads CASSMTANYGYTF. In nucleotides, the CDR3 is TGTGCCAGCAGCATGACTGCTAACTATGGCTACACCTTC.